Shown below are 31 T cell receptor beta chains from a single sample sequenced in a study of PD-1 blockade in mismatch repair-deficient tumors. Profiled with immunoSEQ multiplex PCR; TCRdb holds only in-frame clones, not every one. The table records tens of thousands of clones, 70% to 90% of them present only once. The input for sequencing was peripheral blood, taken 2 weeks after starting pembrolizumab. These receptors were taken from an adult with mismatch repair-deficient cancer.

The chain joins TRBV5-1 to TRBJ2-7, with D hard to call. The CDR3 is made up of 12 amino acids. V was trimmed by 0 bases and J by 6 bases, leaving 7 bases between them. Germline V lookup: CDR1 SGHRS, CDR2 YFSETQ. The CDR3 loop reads CASSLEFSEQYF. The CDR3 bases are TGCGCCAGCAGCTTGGAATTCAGCGAGCAGTACTTC.

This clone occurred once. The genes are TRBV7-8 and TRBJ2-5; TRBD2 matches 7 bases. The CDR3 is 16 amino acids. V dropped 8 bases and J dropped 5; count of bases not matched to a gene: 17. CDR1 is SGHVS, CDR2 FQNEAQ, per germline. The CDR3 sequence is CASEPPWEGVGETQYF. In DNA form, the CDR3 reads TGTGCCAGCGAGCCCCCTTGGGAGGGAGTGGGGGAGACCCAGTACTTC.

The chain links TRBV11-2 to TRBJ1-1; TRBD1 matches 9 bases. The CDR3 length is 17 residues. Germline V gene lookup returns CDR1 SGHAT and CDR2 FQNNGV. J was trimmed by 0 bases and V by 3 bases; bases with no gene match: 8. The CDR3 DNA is TGTGCCAGCAGCTTGTATACAGGGGGCACCATGAACACTGAAGCTTTCTTT. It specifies CASSLYTGGTMNTEAFF.

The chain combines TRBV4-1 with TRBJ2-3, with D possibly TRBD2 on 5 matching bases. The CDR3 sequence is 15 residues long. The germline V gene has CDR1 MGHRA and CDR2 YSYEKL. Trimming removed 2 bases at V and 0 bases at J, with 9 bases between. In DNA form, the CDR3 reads TGCGCCAGCAGCCAATTCGGCGGGAGCACAGATACGCAGTATTTT. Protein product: CASSQFGGSTDTQYF.

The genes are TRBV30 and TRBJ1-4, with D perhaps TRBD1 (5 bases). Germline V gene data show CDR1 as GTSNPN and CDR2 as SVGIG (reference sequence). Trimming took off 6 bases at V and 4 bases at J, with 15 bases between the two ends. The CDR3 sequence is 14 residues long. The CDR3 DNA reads TGTGCCTGTACCAGGGTGCTCGGTAATGAAAAACTGTTTTTT. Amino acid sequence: CACTRVLGNEKLFF.

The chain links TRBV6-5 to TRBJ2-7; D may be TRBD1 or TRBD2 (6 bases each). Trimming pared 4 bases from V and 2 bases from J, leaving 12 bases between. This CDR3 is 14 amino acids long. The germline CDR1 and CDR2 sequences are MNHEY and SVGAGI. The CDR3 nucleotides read TGTGCCAGCAGTTTGACAGGAGGGGCCTACGAGCAGTACTTC. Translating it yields CASSLTGGAYEQYF.

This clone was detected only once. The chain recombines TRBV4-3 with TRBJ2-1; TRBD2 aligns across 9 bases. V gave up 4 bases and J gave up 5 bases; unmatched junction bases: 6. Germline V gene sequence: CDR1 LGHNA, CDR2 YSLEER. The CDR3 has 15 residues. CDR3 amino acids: CASSRETSGNNEQFF. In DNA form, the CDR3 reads TGCGCCAGCAGCCGAGAGACTAGCGGAAACAATGAGCAGTTCTTC.

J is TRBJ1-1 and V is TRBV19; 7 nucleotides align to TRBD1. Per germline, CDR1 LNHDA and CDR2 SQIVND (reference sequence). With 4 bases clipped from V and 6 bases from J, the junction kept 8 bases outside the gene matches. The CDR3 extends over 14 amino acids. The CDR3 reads CASSTRTGQSEAFF. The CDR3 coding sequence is TGTGCCAGTAGTACGCGGACAGGTCAGTCTGAAGCTTTCTTT.

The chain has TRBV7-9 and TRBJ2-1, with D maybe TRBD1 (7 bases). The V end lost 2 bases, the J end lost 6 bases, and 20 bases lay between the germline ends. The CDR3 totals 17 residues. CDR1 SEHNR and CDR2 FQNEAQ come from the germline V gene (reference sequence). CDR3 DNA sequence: TGTGCCAGCAGCTTACAGTTCAGGGGGGTTCTTGGCAATGAGCAGTTCTTC. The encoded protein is CASSLQFRGVLGNEQFF. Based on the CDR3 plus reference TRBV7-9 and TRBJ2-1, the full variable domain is DTGVSQNPRHKITKRGQNVTFRCDPISEHNRLYWYRQTLGQGPEFLTYFQNEAQLEKSRLLSDRFSAERPKGSFSTLEIQRTEQGDSAMYLCASSLQFRGVLGNEQFFGPGTRLTVL.

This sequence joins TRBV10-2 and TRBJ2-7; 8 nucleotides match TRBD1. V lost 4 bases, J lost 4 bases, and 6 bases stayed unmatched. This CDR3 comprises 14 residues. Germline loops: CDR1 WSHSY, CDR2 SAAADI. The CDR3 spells CASSVNRGNYEQYF. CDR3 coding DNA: TGCGCCAGCAGTGTCAACAGGGGGAATTACGAGCAGTACTTC.

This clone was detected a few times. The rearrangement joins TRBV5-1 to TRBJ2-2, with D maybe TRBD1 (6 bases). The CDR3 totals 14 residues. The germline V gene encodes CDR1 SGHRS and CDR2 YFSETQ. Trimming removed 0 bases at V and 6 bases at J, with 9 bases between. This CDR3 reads CASSLDRAPGELFF. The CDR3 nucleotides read TGCGCCAGCAGCTTGGACAGGGCCCCCGGGGAGCTGTTTTTT.

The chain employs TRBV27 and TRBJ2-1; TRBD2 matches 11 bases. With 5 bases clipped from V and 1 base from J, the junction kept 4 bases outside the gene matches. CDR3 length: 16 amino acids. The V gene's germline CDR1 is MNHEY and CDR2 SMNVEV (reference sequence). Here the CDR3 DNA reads TGTGCCAGCAGTCCAGGGACTAGCGGTTCCTACAATGAGCAGTTCTTC. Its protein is CASSPGTSGSYNEQFF.

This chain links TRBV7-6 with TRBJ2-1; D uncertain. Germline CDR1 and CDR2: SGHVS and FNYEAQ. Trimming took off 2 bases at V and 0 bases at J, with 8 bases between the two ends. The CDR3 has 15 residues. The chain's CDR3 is CASSLNPSSYNEQFF. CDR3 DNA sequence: TGTGCCAGCAGCTTAAATCCGAGCTCCTACAATGAGCAGTTCTTC.

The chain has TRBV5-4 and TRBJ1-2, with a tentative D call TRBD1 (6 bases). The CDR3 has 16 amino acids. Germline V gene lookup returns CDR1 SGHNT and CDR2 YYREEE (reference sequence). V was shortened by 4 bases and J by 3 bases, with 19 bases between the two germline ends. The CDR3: CASSAPGRGADYGYTF. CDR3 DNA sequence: TGTGCCAGCAGCGCCCCCGGGCGGGGGGCGGACTATGGCTACACCTTC.

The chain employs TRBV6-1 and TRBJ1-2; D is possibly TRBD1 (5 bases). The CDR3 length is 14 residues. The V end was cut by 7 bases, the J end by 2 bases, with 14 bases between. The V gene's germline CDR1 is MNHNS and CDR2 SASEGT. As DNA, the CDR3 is TGTGCCAGCATGGGGGGGACCTGGAACTATGGCTACACCTTC. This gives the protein CASMGGTWNYGYTF.

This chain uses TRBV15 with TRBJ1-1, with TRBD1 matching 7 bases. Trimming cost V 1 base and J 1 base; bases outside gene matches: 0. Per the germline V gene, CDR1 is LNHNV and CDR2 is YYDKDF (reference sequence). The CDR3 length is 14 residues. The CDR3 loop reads CATSRGDRNTEAFF. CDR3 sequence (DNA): TGTGCCACCAGCAGAGGGGACAGGAACACTGAAGCTTTCTTT.

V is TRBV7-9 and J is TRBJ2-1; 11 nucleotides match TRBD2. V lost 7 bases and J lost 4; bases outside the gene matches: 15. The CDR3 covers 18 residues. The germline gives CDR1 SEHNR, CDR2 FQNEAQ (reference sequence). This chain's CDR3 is CASTPALAGEILYNEQFF. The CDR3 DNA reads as TGTGCCAGCACCCCGGCACTAGCGGGAGAAATCTTGTACAATGAGCAGTTCTTC.

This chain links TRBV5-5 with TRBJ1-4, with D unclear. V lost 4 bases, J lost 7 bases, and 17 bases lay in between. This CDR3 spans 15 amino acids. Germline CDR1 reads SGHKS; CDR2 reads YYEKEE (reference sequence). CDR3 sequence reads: CASSPDPRTGEKLFF. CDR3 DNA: TGTGCCAGCAGCCCCGACCCTAGAACGGGTGAAAAACTGTTTTTT.

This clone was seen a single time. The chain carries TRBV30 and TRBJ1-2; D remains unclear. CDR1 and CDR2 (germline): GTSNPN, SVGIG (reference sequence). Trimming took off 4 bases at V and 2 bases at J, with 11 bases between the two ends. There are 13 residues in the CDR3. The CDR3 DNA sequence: TGTGCCTGGATACCCCGAGGGAACTATGGCTACACCTTC. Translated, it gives CAWIPRGNYGYTF.

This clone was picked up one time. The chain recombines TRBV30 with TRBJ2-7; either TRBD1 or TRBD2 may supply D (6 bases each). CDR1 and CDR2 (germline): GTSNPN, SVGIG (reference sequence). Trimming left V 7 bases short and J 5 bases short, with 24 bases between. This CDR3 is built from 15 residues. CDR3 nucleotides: TGTGCCTTGAAAATGAACAGGGAGGATCTCCACGAGCAGTACTTC. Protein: CALKMNREDLHEQYF.

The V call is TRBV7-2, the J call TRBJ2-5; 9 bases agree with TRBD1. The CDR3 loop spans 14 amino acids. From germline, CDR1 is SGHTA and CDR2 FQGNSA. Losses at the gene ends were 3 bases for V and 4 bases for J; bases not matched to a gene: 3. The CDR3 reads CASSLDRGAETQYF. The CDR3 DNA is TGTGCCAGCAGCTTGGACAGGGGTGCAGAGACCCAGTACTTC.

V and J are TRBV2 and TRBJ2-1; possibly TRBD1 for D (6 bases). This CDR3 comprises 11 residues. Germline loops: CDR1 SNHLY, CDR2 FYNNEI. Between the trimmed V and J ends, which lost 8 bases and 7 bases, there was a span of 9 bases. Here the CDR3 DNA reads TGTGCCAGCGGACAGCTTAATGAGCAGTTCTTC. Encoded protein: CASGQLNEQFF. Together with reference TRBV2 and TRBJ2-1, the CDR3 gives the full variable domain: EPEVTQTPSHQVTQMGQEVILRCVPISNHLYFYWYRQILGQKVEFLVSFYNNEISEKSEIFDDQFSVERPDGSNFTLKIRSTKLEDSAMYFCASGQLNEQFFGPGTRLTVL.

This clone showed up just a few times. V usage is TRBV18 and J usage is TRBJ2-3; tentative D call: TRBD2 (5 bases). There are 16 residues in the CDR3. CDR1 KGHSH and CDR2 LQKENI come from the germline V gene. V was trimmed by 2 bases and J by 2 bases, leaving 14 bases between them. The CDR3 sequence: CASSPSSSSTTDTQYF. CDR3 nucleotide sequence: TGTGCCAGCTCACCATCTTCTAGCTCTACCACAGATACGCAGTATTTT. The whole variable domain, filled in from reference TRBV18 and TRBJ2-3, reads NAGVMQNPRHLVRRRGQEARLRCSPMKGHSHVYWYRQLPEEGLKFMVYLQKENIIDESGMPKERFSAEFPKEGPSILRIQQVVRGDSAAYFCASSPSSSSTTDTQYFGPGTRLTVL.

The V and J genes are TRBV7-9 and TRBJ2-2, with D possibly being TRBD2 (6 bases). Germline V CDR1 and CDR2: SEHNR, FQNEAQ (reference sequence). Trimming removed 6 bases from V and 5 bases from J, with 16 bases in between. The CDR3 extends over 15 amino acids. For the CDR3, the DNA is TGTGCCAGCAGTCTTCTGGCGGGGCCTACCGGGGAGCTGTTTTTT. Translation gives CASSLLAGPTGELFF.

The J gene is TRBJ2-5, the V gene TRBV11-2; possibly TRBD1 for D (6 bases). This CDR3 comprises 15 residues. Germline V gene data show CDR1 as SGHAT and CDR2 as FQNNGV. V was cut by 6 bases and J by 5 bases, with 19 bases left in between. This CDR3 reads CASRHLRGRGETQYF. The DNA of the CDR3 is TGTGCCAGCAGACATCTCAGGGGCCGCGGGGAGACCCAGTACTTC.

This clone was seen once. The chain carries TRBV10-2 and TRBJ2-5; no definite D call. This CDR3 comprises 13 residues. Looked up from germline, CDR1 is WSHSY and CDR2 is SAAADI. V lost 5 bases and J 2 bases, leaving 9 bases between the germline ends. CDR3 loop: CASSPGPQETQYF. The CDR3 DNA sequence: TGCGCCAGCAGTCCCGGGCCACAAGAGACCCAGTACTTC.

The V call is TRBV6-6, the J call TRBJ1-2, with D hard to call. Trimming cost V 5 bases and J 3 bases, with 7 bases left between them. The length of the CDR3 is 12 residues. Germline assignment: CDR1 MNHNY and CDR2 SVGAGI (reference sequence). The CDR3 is CASSTRDYGYTF. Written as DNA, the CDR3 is TGTGCCAGCAGTACTAGGGACTATGGCTACACCTTC.

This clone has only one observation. The CDR3 coding sequence is TGTGCCTGGAGTGAGAGGACTGAAGCTTTCTTT. It specifies CAWSERTEAFF. The chain is built from TRBV30 and TRBJ1-1; D unresolved. The CDR3 has 11 residues. Trimming pared 1 base from V and 5 bases from J, leaving 5 bases between. CDR1 and CDR2 from the germline V gene are GTSNPN and SVGIG (reference sequence).

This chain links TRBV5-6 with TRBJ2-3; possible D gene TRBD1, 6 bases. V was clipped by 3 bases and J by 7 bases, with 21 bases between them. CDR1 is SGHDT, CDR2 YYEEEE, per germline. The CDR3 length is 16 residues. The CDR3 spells CASSSMDSSQSNTQYF. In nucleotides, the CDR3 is TGTGCCAGCAGCTCGATGGACAGCTCACAGTCAAATACGCAGTATTTT.

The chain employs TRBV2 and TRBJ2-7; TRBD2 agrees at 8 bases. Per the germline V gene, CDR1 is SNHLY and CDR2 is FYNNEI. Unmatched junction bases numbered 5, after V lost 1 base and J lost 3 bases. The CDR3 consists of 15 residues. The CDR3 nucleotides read TGTGCCAGCAGTGAAGTTAGCGGGAAAAACTACGAGCAGTACTTC. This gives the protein CASSEVSGKNYEQYF.

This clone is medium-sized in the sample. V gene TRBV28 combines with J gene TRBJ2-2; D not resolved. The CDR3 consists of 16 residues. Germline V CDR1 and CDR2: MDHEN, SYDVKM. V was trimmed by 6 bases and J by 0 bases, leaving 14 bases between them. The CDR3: CASRIDGDTNTGELFF. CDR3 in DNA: TGTGCCAGCAGGATCGACGGTGACACGAACACCGGGGAGCTGTTTTTT.